Listed below are T cell receptor beta chains from one sample, sequenced in a study of response to subunit inactivated influenza vaccine. Via MiXCR, TCRdb re-called the RT-PCR reads, giving one row per CDR3 protein. The table has hundreds of thousands of distinct CDR3 sequences, around 16% seen once. Sample: PBMCs from blood, taken about 13 days after vaccination. The receptors shown here come from a man aged 45-60 years who received an inactivated influenza vaccine. The CDR3 runs from the conserved cysteine through the conserved F or W. A D gene is named only where the DNA matches it firmly. Some rows have no size entry. The others give once, few or many, or a class for an expanded clone.

>TRBJ1-2|NA|NA|TRBV7-6|14
CASSLFAGDYGYTF
TGTGCCAGCAGTCTATTTGCAGGGGACTATGGCTACACCTTC
>TRBJ1-1|NA|NA|TRBV15|15
CATSWGPSRNTEAFF
TGTGCCACCAGTTGGGGGCCCTCCCGTAACACTGAAGCTTTCTTT
>TRBJ1-2|NA|NA|TRBV29-1|13
CSVELSNRNGYTF
TGCAGCGTTGAATTGTCGAATCGTAATGGCTACACCTTC
>TRBJ2-2|many|TRBD1|TRBV24-1|15
CATSGAGGFTGELFF
TGTGCCACCAGTGGCGCAGGGGGCTTCACCGGGGAGCTGTTTTTT
>TRBJ2-1|NA|TRBD2|TRBV7-6|17
CASSLWLAGGPYNEQFF
TGTGCCAGCAGCTTATGGCTAGCGGGGGGGCCCTACAATGAGCAGTTCTTC
>TRBJ2-1|few|TRBD2|TRBV20-1|16
CSARAASGRVYNEQFF
TGCAGTGCTAGGGCCGCTAGCGGGAGGGTTTACAATGAGCAGTTCTTC
>TRBJ2-2|NA|TRBD2|TRBV18|16
CASSPPMGLAAGELFF
TGTGCCAGCTCACCACCGATGGGACTAGCGGCCGGGGAGCTGTTTTTT
>TRBJ2-7|NA|TRBD1|TRBV20-1|14
CSALGQRSSYEQYF
TGCAGTGCTTTGGGACAGAGAAGCTCCTACGAGCAGTACTTC
>TRBJ1-1|few|NA|TRBV5-1|16
CASSPRTWEVGTEAFF
TGCGCCAGCAGCCCTCGCACGTGGGAGGTAGGCACTGAAGCTTTCTTT
>TRBJ2-7|many|TRBD1|TRBV7-2|15
CASSRRTGRSPEQYF
TGTGCCAGCAGCCGGAGGACAGGGAGATCTCCCGAGCAGTACTTC
>TRBJ2-3|few|NA|TRBV4-3|13
CASSQDNRDTQYF
TGCGCCAGCAGCCAAGACAACCGGGATACGCAGTATTTT
>TRBJ2-2|NA|NA|TRBV12-3/TRBV12-4|13
CASSSRTTGELFF
TGTGCCAGCAGTTCCAGGACTACCGGGGAGCTGTTTTTT
>TRBJ2-3|NA|NA|TRBV6-2/TRBV6-3|13
CASSYLHLDTQYF
TGTGCCAGCAGTTACCTCCATTTAGATACGCAGTATTTT
>TRBJ1-5|few|TRBD1|TRBV7-9|15
CASSFSLGSGGPQHF
TGTGCCAGCAGCTTTAGTTTAGGGTCAGGGGGGCCCCAGCATTTT
>TRBJ1-6|NA|NA|TRBV27|15
CASSKGIRGNSPLHF
TGTGCCAGCAGTAAGGGGATACGGGGTAATTCACCCCTCCACTTT
>TRBJ2-3|few|NA|TRBV20-1|12
CSAYLGADTQYF
TGCAGTGCGTACCTGGGGGCAGATACGCAGTATTTT